This record looks at one TCR beta chain sequence and its context. No cognate antigen has been identified for it. Base-call qualities are not available, and no considerably larger clone is one nucleotide away. This entry comes from a study of CD8+ T cells in alopecia areata (dated 2018 in TCRdb). The study in broad terms: The treated patients, all with moderate-to-severe alopecia areata, were enrolled in an open-label pilot trial of oral tofacitinib given at 5 to 10 mg twice daily. Tofacitinib was given for 6 to 18 months, followed by 6 months of follow-up off drug to assess delayed response and recurrence. RNA was obtained with the PAXgene miRNA kit for fixed scalp, the miRNeasy kit for PBMCs, and the RNeasy kit for mouse skin. Biopsies were taken from tofacitinib-treated patients at baseline and again at 4 and 24 weeks into treatment, and several of those patients also had a later scalp biopsy. immunoSEQ multiplex PCR using 35 Vbeta forward primers and 13 Jbeta reverse primers was used to amplify TCRbeta CDR3 regions. Human TCRbeta sequencing covered scalp tissue and sorted CD4+ and CD8+ peripheral blood T cells from patchy and totalis/universalis alopecia areata patients and healthy controls. Clonality in the scalp was compared among normal scalp (n=4), patchy alopecia areata scalp (n=8), and alopecia totalis/universalis scalp (n=8). To study T cell clonal expansion in alopecia areata, the researchers applied high-throughput TCRbeta sequencing to both the C3H/HeJ mouse model and human patients.

General conclusions and limits of the study: Shared TCR sequences between patients were less evident than in mice, which may be partly attributable to HLA diversity in the patient population. Higher clonality and more expanded CD8+ clones were observed in lesional scalp than in normal scalp, particularly in alopecia totalis/universalis, a finding suggestive of antigenic drive. Scalp TCR repertoire analysis is complicated because resident alphabeta T cells in normal human skin are also sequenced, whereas mouse skin is dominated by gammadelta T cells.

Libraries were constructed by the immunoSEQ multiplex PCR assay. For TCR sequencing, RNA was extracted from every sample and reverse transcribed into cDNA to serve as template. First-strand cDNA was synthesized with SuperScript III using a 2:1 mix of oligo-dT and random hexamers. A synthetic immune receptor repertoire was used to measure amplification bias, and any remaining bias was corrected computationally. In the original analysis: Raw reads were preprocessed to remove errors, and CDR3 was defined by IMGT conventions from the conserved cysteine to phenylalanine. Clonality was computed as 1 minus the Shannon entropy, with the entropy normalized by log2 of the number of productive unique TCRs. Scalp TCRbeta sequences were cross-referenced with sorted blood CD4 and CD8 repertoires so that the CD4 or CD8 identity of scalp clones could be inferred. Not all clones reach the TCRdb copy of this immuneACCESS table, which keeps in-frame sequences only. Checked studies attribute under half of the gap to unresolved V genes and leave the rest unexplained. That table furnishes V, J and clone size, whereas the DNA furnished D and trimming. The sample includes tens of thousands of clones, with roughly 57% observed a single time. Around a sixth of the sample is taken by the ten largest.

What this sample's time point label stands for: baseline before oral tofacitinib. From alopecia areata patients, peripheral blood was collected along with lesional scalp punch biopsies. PBMCs were separated by density centrifugation and stained for CD3, CD4 and CD8, after which CD4+ and CD8+ T cells were sorted on a FACSAria. At the junction V is shortened by 6 bases and J by 1 base, with 15 bases in between. The CDR3 has 15 amino acids, counting the end cysteine and phenylalanine. Solely the CDR3 DNA is kept, with 45 bases framed from the first base. Looking up the germline V gene yields CDR1 MNHNS and CDR2 SASEGT.

This TCR came from a human donor with alopecia areata. The sequences come from CD8+ T cells sorted from blood, collected at week 0. Recombination connected TRBV6-1 to TRBJ2-5; the D gene is perhaps TRBD1, on 6 matching bases. The DNA reads as follows: TGTGCCAGCAGCCACGTTGGACAGATCCAAGAGACCCAGTACTTC. This encodes CASSHVGQIQETQYF.